This T cell receptor (beta chain) was profiled in a study of shared clonotypes between healthy human individuals. The V gene lost 1 base and the J gene lost 6 bases, with 7 bases spanning the gap. The germline gives CDR1 SGHAT, CDR2 FQDESV (reference sequence). The CDR3 consists of 12 residues. Sequenced by immunoSEQ multiplex PCR; TCRdb stores in-frame clones only, minus some. Of just over 2,000,000 clones detected, approximately 95% appear once; the ten largest clones hold roughly 0.13%. The donors, all of them Caucasian adults, lived in Nashville, Tennessee. The specimen was naive CD4+ T cells sorted from blood. The subset was: CD45RA+ positively selected. This TCR came from a young man in good health. The chain is built from TRBV11-1 and TRBJ2-7; D not resolved. The CDR3 loop is CASSLEPGEQYF. CDR3 sequence (DNA): TGTGCCAGCAGCTTAGAACCGGGCGAGCAGTACTTC.